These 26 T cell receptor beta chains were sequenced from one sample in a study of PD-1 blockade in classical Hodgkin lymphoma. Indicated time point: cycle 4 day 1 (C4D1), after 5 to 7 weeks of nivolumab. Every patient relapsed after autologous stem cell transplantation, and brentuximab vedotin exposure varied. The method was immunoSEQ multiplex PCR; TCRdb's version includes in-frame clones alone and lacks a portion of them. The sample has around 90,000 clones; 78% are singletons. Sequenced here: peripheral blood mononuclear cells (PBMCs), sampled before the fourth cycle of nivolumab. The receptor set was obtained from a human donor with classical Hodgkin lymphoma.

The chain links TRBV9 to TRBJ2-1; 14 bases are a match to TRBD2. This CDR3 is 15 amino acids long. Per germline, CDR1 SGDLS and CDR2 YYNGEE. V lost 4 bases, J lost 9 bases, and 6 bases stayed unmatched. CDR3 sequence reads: CASSIGLAGGFEQFF. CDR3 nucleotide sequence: TGTGCCAGCAGCATTGGACTAGCGGGGGGCTTTGAGCAGTTCTTC.

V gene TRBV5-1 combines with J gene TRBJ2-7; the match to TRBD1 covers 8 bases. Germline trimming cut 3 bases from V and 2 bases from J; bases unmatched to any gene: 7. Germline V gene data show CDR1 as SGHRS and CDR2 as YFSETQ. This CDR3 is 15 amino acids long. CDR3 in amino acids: CASSSRTGTTYEQYF. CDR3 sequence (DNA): TGCGCCAGCAGCTCGCGGACAGGGACAACCTACGAGCAGTACTTC.

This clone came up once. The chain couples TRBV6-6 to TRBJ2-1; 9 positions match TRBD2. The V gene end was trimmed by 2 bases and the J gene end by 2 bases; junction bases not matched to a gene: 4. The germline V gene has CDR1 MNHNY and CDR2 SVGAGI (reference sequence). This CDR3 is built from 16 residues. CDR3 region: CASSYVGLATYNEQFF. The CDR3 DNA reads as TGTGCCAGCAGTTACGTGGGACTAGCTACCTACAATGAGCAGTTCTTC.

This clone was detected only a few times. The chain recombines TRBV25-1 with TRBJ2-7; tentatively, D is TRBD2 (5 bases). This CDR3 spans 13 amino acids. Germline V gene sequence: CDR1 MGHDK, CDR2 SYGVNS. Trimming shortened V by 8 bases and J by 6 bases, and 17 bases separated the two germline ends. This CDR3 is CASGRPGKAEQYF. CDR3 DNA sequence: TGTGCCAGCGGCAGACCGGGAAAGGCCGAGCAGTACTTC.

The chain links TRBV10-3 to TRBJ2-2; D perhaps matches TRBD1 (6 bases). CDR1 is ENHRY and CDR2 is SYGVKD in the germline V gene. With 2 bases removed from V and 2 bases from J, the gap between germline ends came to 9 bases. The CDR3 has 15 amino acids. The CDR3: CAISEDRTNTGELFF. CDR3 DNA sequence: TGTGCCATCAGTGAGGACAGGACTAACACCGGGGAGCTGTTTTTT.

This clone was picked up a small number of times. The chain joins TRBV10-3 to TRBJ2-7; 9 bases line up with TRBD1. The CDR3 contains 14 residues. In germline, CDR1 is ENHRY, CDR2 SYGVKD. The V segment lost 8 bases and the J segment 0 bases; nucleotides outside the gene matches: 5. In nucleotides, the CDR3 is TGTGCCATCCGGACAGGGGAGAGCTCCTACGAGCAGTACTTC. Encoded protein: CAIRTGESSYEQYF.

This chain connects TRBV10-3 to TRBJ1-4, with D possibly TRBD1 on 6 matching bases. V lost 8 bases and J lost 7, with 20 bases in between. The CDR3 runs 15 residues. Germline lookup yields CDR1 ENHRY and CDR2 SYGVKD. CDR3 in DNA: TGTGCCATCGGAGGTTCCGAGACAGGTAGTGAAAAACTGTTTTTT. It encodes CAIGGSETGSEKLFF.

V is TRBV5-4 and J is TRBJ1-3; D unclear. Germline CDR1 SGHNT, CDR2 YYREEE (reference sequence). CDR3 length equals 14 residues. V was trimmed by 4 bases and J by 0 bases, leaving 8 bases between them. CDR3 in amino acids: CASSGGSSGNTIYF. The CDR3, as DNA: TGTGCCAGCAGCGGTGGTAGCTCTGGAAACACCATATATTTT. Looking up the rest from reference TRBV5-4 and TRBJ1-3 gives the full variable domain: ETGVTQSPTHLIKTRGQQVTLRCSSQSGHNTVSWYQQALGQGPQFIFQYYREEENGRGNFPPRFSGLQFPNYSSELNVNALELDDSALYLCASSGGSSGNTIYFGEGSWLTVV.

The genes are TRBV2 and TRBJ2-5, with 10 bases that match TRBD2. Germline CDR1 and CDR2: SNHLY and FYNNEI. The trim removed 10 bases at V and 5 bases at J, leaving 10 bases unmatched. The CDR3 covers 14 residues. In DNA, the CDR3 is TGTGCCACCAGAAGCGGGGGGGAGTGGGAGACCCAGTACTTC. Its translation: CATRSGGEWETQYF.

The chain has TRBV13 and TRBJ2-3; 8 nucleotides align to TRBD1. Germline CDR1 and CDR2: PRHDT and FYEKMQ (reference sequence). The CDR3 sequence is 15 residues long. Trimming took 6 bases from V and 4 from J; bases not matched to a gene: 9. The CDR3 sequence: CASRPRTGSADTQYF. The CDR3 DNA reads TGTGCCAGCAGACCCCGGACAGGGTCGGCAGATACGCAGTATTTT. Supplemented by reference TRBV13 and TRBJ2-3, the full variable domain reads AAGVIQSPRHLIKEKRETATLKCYPIPRHDTVYWYQQGPGQDPQFLISFYEKMQSDKGSIPDRFSAQQFSDYHSELNMSSLELGDSALYFCASRPRTGSADTQYFGPGTRLTVL.

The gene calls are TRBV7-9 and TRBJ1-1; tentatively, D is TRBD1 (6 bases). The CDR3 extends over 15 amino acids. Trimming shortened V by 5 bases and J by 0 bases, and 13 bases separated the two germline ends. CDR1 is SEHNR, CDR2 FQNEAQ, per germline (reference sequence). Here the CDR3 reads CASSPRGTLNTEAFF. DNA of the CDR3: TGTGCCAGCAGCCCTAGGGGGACACTGAACACTGAAGCTTTCTTT.

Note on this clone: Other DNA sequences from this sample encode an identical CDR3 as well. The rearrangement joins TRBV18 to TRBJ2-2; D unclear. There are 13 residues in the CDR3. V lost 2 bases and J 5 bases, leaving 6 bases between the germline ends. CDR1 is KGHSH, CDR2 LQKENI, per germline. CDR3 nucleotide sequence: TGTGCCAGCTCACCAGGCAGTACCGGGGAGCTGTTTTTT. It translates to CASSPGSTGELFF.

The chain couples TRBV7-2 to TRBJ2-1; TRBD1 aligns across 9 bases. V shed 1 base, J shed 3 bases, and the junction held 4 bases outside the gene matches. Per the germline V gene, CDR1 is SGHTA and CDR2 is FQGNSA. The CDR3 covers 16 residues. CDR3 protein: CASSLVHRGLYNEQFF. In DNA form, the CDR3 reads TGTGCCAGCAGCTTAGTGCACAGGGGGCTCTACAATGAGCAGTTCTTC.

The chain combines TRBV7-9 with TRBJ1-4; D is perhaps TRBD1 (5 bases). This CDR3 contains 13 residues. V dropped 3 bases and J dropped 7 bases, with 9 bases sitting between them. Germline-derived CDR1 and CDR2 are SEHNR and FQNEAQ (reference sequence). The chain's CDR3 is CASSFGASEKLFF. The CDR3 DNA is TGTGCCAGCAGCTTCGGGGCTTCTGAAAAACTGTTTTTT.

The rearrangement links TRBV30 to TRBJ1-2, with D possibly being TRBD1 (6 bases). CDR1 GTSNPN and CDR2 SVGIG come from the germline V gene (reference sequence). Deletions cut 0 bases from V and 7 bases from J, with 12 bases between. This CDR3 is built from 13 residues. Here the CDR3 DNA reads TGTGCCTGGAGTGTACTGGGGACATCTGGCTACACCTTC. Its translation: CAWSVLGTSGYTF.

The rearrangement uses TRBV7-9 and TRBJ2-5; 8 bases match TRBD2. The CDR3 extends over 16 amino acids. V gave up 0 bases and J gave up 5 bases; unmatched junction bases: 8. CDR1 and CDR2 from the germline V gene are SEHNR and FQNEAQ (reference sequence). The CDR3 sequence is CASSLAQREFRETQYF. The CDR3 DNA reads TGTGCCAGCAGCTTAGCCCAGCGGGAGTTTAGGGAGACCCAGTACTTC.

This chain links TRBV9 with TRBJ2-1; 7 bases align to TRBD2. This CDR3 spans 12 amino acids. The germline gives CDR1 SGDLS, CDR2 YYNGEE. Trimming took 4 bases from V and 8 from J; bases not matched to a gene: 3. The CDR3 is CASSPGGDEQFF. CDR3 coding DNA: TGTGCCAGCAGCCCTGGGGGGGATGAGCAGTTCTTC.

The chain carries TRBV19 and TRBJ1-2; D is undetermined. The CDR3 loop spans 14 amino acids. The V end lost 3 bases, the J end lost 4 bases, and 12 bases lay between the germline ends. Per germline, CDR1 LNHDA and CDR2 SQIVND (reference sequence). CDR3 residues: CASSMGGPAYGYTF. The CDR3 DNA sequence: TGTGCCAGTAGTATGGGAGGACCCGCCTATGGCTACACCTTC.

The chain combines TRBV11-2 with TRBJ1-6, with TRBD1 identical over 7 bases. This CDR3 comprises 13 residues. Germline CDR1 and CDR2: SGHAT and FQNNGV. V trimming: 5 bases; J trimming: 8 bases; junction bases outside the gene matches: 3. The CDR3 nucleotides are TGTGCCAGCAGCGCCGACAGGGATTCACCCCTCCACTTT. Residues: CASSADRDSPLHF. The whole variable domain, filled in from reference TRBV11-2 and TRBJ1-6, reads EAGVAQSPRYKIIEKRQSVAFWCNPISGHATLYWYQQILGQGPKLLIQFQNNGVVDDSQLPKDRFSAERLKGVDSTLKIQPAKLEDSAVYLCASSADRDSPLHFGNGTRLTVT.

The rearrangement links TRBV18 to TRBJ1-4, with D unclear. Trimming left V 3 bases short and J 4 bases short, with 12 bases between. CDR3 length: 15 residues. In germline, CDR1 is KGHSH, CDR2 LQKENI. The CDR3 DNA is TGTGCCAGCTCACCGGCCGACCGATTTAATGAAAAACTGTTTTTT. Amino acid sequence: CASSPADRFNEKLFF.

In nucleotides, the CDR3 is TGTGCCAGCAGTTACGTTCAGGCTGGAAACACCATATATTTT. This sequence encodes CASSYVQAGNTIYF. This chain connects TRBV6-5 to TRBJ1-3; D is uncertain. Germline V gives CDR1 MNHEY, CDR2 SVGAGI. The CDR3 is 14 residues long. Trimming cost V 2 bases and J 2 bases, with 7 bases left between them.

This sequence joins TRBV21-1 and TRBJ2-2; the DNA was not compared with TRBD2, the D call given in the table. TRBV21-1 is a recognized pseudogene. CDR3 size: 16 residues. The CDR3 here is CASSKRGRANTGELFF. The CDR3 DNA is TGTGCCAGCAGCAAACGGGGGAGGGCCAACACCGGGGAGCTGTTTTTT.

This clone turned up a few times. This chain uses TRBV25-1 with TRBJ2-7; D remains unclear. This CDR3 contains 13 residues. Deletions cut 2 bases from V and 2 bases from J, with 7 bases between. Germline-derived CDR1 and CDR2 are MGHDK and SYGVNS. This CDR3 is CASSEGGTYEQYF. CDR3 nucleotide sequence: TGTGCCAGCAGTGAAGGCGGTACCTACGAGCAGTACTTC.

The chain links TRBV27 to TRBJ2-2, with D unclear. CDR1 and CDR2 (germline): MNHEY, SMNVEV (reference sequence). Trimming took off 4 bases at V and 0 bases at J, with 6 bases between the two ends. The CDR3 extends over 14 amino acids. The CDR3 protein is CASSSTANTGELFF. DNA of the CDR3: TGTGCCAGCAGTTCCACTGCGAACACCGGGGAGCTGTTTTTT.

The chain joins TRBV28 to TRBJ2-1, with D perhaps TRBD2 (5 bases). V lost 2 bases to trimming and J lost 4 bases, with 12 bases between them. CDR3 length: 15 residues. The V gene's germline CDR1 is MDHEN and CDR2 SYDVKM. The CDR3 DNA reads TGTGCCAGCAGTTTACCCCTGGGGAGTTACAATGAGCAGTTCTTC. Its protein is CASSLPLGSYNEQFF.

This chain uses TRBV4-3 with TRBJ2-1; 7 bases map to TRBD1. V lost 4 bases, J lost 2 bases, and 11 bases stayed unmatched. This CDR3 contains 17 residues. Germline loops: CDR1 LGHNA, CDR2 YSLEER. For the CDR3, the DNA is TGCGCCAGCAGCCTCCATCCACAGGGGTCCCCCTACAATGAGCAGTTCTTC. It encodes CASSLHPQGSPYNEQFF.